The rows below give T cell receptor beta chains drawn from one sample of a study of blood T cell repertoires in COVID-19. Sequenced by immunoSEQ multiplex PCR; TCRdb stores in-frame clones only, minus some. The sample gives over 45,000 clones, roughly 80% of which show up once; roughly 12% is in the top ten. The sample taken for sequencing was peripheral blood. The receptor source for this set is a human donor in a cohort sampled during active COVID-19. CDR3s include the opening cysteine and the closing phenylalanine or tryptophan. The order of the fields is J gene, D gene, V gene, CDR3 DNA, CDR3 protein. A D gene is named only where the DNA matches it firmly.

TRBJ1-1 NA TRBV29-1 TGCAGCGCCACTCGGACTGCCGGGTTGAACACTGAAGCTTTCTTT CSATRTAGLNTEAFF
TRBJ1-5 TRBD1 TRBV19 TGTGCCAGTAGTTCGGACAGGGATGATCAGCCCCAGCATTTT CASSSDRDDQPQHF
TRBJ2-5 TRBD2 TRBV25-1 TGTGCCAGCAGTGTACTAGCGGGGAGGCAAGAGACCCAGTACTTC CASSVLAGRQETQYF
TRBJ1-2 NA TRBV5-6 TGTGCCAGCAGCTTAGGGGTCTATGGCTACACCTTC CASSLGVYGYTF
TRBJ1-4 NA TRBV3-1/TRBV3-2 TGTGCCAGCGCGGCGGGGTTGGGAACTAATGAAAAACTGTTTTTT CASAAGLGTNEKLFF
TRBJ1-5 NA TRBV27 TGTGCCAGCAGTTCGCTAGATCAGCCCCAGCATTTT CASSSLDQPQHF
TRBJ1-1 NA TRBV19 TGTGCCAGTAGTGTACCAAGCATGAACACTGAAGCTTTCTTT CASSVPSMNTEAFF
TRBJ2-7 NA TRBV3-1/TRBV3-2 TGTGCCAGCAGCCAAGGGAGATTGCGTTCCTACGAGCAGTACTTC CASSQGRLRSYEQYF
TRBJ1-4 TRBD1 TRBV3-1/TRBV3-2 TGTGCCAGCAGCCAGGGTCGCAGGGGGAATGAAAAACTGTTTTTT CASSQGRRGNEKLFF
TRBJ1-1 NA TRBV19 TGTGCCAGTAGGGAGCCCATGAACACTGAAGCTTTCTTT CASREPMNTEAFF
TRBJ2-2 TRBD2 TRBV7-9 TGTGCCAGCAGCTTGGCTAGCGGTGCCGGGGAGCTGTTTTTT CASSLASGAGELFF
TRBJ2-7 TRBD1 TRBV7-3 TGTGCCAGCAGCCTAACAGGGGACGAGCAGTACTTC CASSLTGDEQYF
TRBJ2-7 TRBD1 TRBV28 TGTGCCAGCAGTTCCACGACAGGGCTCAGGGACGAGCAGTACTTC CASSSTTGLRDEQYF
TRBJ1-6 NA TRBV4-2 TGTGCCAGCAGCCAAGTGCCCCGTACTGATTCACCCCTCCACTTT CASSQVPRTDSPLHF
TRBJ2-4 NA TRBV27 TGTGCCAGCAGTTTAAACTCGGGAGCCAAAAACATTCAGTACTTC CASSLNSGAKNIQYF
TRBJ1-1 NA TRBV6-1 TGTGCCAGCAGTGAACGTCAGAACGTTATGAACACTGAAGCTTTCTTT CASSERQNVMNTEAFF
TRBJ1-3 TRBD1 TRBV7-2 TGTGCCAGCAGCTTGGCAGGGGGCTACTCTGGAAACACCATATATTTT CASSLAGGYSGNTIYF